One sample yielded the 20 T cell receptor beta chains listed below, sequenced in a study of T cells in narcolepsy. The protocol was immunoSEQ multiplex PCR, while the TCRdb copy is restricted to in-frame clones and leaves out a portion. This sample carries tens of thousands of clones, around 86% of them seen once, and the ten largest clones take about 0.64%. Material: memory (CD45RA-) CD4+ T cells from blood. Every receptor here comes from a human donor in good health.

The chain uses TRBV28 and TRBJ1-5; D may be TRBD1 (5 bases). Germline V CDR1 and CDR2: MDHEN, SYDVKM. This CDR3 has 14 amino acids. Trimming took 2 bases from V and 5 from J, leaving 10 bases between them. The CDR3 DNA reads TGTGCCAGCAGTTTAACCTCAGGGCATCAGCCCCAGCATTTT. Translation: CASSLTSGHQPQHF.

V and J are TRBV6-5 and TRBJ1-1; D unclear. The ends were cut back, 4 bases at V and 4 bases at J, with 16 bases in the middle. Germline lookup yields CDR1 MNHEY and CDR2 SVGAGI. The CDR3 runs to 15 residues. The CDR3 loop is CASSFSSGWGTEAFF. The CDR3 DNA is TGTGCCAGCAGTTTTTCCTCCGGCTGGGGCACTGAAGCTTTCTTT.

Details on this clone: The same CDR3 is also encoded by other DNA sequences in this sample. V and J are TRBV4-3 and TRBJ1-2; D gene unclear. Germline-derived CDR1 and CDR2 are LGHNA and YSLEER. CDR3 size: 17 residues. Trimming shortened V by 0 bases and J by 7 bases, and 21 bases separated the two germline ends. The CDR3 is CASSQDFWVGSLAGYTF. CDR3 bases: TGCGCCAGCAGCCAAGATTTTTGGGTAGGGAGTCTCGCTGGCTACACCTTC.

The J gene is TRBJ2-5, the V gene TRBV28; 7 bases are a match to TRBD1. There are 13 residues in the CDR3. Looked up from germline, CDR1 is MDHEN and CDR2 is SYDVKM. V was clipped by 7 bases and J by 0 bases; unmatched bases: 2. The CDR3 sequence: CASNRGNQETQYF. The CDR3 DNA reads TGTGCCAGCAACAGGGGAAACCAAGAGACCCAGTACTTC.

This sequence joins TRBV5-1 and TRBJ1-1; TRBD1 is a possible D gene (6 bases). The CDR3 is 16 amino acids. V lost 2 bases, J lost 1 base, and 15 bases lay in between. In germline, CDR1 is SGHRS, CDR2 YFSETQ. The CDR3 reads CASSLTGSMGNTEAFF. As DNA, the CDR3 is TGCGCCAGCAGCTTAACAGGGTCAATGGGGAACACTGAAGCTTTCTTT.

V usage is TRBV4-1 and J usage is TRBJ1-6, with 10 bases matching TRBD1. The germline V gene encodes CDR1 MGHRA and CDR2 YSYEKL. The CDR3 consists of 14 residues. V lost 4 bases to trimming and J lost 7 bases; unmatched junction nucleotides: 1. The DNA for the CDR3 is TGCGCCAGCAGCCGGGACAGGGGAAATTCACCCCTCCACTTT. Translated, it gives CASSRDRGNSPLHF.

Worth noting for this clone: The junction and the germline gene differ at one end; a read error may be behind it. The genes are TRBV30 and TRBJ2-5, with 9 bases identical to TRBD2. CDR3 size: 15 residues. Germline CDR1 reads GTSNPN; CDR2 reads SVGIG (reference sequence). This chain's CDR3 is CAWRVRGGAGETQYF. CDR3 in DNA: TGTGCCTGGCGTGTACGCGGGGGGGCCGGGGAGACCCAGTACTTC.

The chain couples TRBV12-5 to TRBJ2-2, with D possibly called TRBD1 or TRBD2 (5 bases each). The length of the CDR3 is 14 residues. Germline-derived CDR1 and CDR2 are LGHNT and FRNRAP. V was shortened by 6 bases and J by 2 bases, with 10 bases between the two germline ends. The CDR3 here is CASGRDRNTGELFF. Here the CDR3 DNA reads TGTGCTAGTGGCCGGGACCGTAACACCGGGGAGCTGTTTTTT.

The V call is TRBV5-4, the J call TRBJ2-2, with 7 bases matching TRBD2. The V and J ends lost 0 bases and 3 bases, in that order; junction bases with no gene match: 5. The CDR3 length is 16 residues. Per germline, CDR1 SGHNT and CDR2 YYREEE (reference sequence). CDR3 bases: TGTGCCAGCAGCTTGGCCGCTAGCGGTTACACCGGGGAGCTGTTTTTT. It codes for CASSLAASGYTGELFF.

The V call is TRBV6-1, the J call TRBJ2-6; D remains ambiguous. The CDR3 covers 14 residues. The germline V gene has CDR1 MNHNS and CDR2 SASEGT. Trimming took 6 bases from V and 0 from J, leaving 6 bases between them. The CDR3 DNA is TGTGCCAGCAGGTCAGCCTCTGGGGCCAACGTCCTGACTTTC. It codes for CASRSASGANVLTF.

This clone was recorded only once. The V gene is TRBV5-1, the J gene TRBJ1-4; D unclear. Between the trimmed V and J ends, which lost 4 bases and 8 bases, there was a span of 15 bases. Germline V gives CDR1 SGHRS, CDR2 YFSETQ. This CDR3 contains 14 residues. CDR3 protein: CASSVSLPGEKLFF. The CDR3 bases are TGCGCCAGCAGCGTCTCACTTCCCGGCGAAAAACTGTTTTTT. The full variable domain, completed using reference TRBV5-1 and TRBJ1-4, is KAGVTQTPRYLIKTRGQQVTLSCSPISGHRSVSWYQQTPGQGLQFLFEYFSETQRNKGNFPGRFSGRQFSNSRSEMNVSTLELGDSALYLCASSVSLPGEKLFFGSGTQLSVL.

The chain uses TRBV30 and TRBJ2-2, with a possible D match to TRBD1 (6 bases). V was cut by 3 bases and J by 1 base, with 6 bases left in between. This CDR3 has 13 amino acids. CDR1 GTSNPN and CDR2 SVGIG come from the germline V gene (reference sequence). CDR3 DNA: TGTGCCTGGAGGGGACAGAACACCGGGGAGCTGTTTTTT. Translated, it gives CAWRGQNTGELFF.

The J gene is TRBJ2-2, the V gene TRBV6-1; weak D call: TRBD1 (6 bases). CDR3 length: 14 amino acids. CDR1 is MNHNS and CDR2 is SASEGT in the germline V gene. Trimming shortened V by 7 bases and J by 5 bases, and 14 bases separated the two germline ends. The CDR3 DNA is TGTGCCAGCAACCCTCGTCAGGGGACCGGGGAGCTGTTTTTT. Its translation: CASNPRQGTGELFF.

This clone showed up just once. The rearrangement uses TRBV6-5 and TRBJ1-2, with D maybe TRBD1 (6 bases). V lost 7 bases and J lost 8, with 11 bases in between. The germline CDR1 and CDR2 sequences are MNHEY and SVGAGI. The CDR3 covers 11 residues. The CDR3 nucleotides read TGTGCCAGCAAACAGGGAGGAGGCTACACCTTC. Amino acid sequence: CASKQGGGYTF.

This chain joins TRBV2 and TRBJ2-7, with D perhaps given as TRBD1 or TRBD2 (7 bases each). V lost 6 bases and J lost 0, with 18 bases in between. CDR1 is SNHLY, CDR2 FYNNEI, per germline. The CDR3 length is 16 residues. CDR3 bases: TGTGCCAGCAGGGATTCAGGGGGGGGAAGCTCCTACGAGCAGTACGTC. Its protein product is CASRDSGGGSSYEQYV.

V gene TRBV20-1 combines with J gene TRBJ1-2; D is uncertain. This CDR3 spans 11 amino acids. Germline CDR1 and CDR2: DFQATT and SNEGSKA (reference sequence). With 0 bases removed from V and 8 bases from J, the gap between germline ends came to 7 bases. The CDR3 loop reads CSARDPRGYTF. The CDR3 nucleotides are TGCAGTGCTAGAGATCCCCGGGGCTACACCTTC.

The genes are TRBV19 and TRBJ2-1; 7 bases fit TRBD1. Germline CDR1 LNHDA, CDR2 SQIVND (reference sequence). The CDR3 contains 16 residues. After removal of 5 bases from V and 0 bases from J, the junction contained 7 bases not matched to a gene. The CDR3 nucleotides read TGTGCCAGTAGTCAAGGACAGGCTGGCTCCTACAATGAGCAGTTCTTC. Translation gives CASSQGQAGSYNEQFF.

V gene TRBV5-1 combines with J gene TRBJ2-3; D is possibly TRBD1 (5 bases). Germline loops: CDR1 SGHRS, CDR2 YFSETQ. V lost 0 bases and J 0 bases, leaving 11 bases between the germline ends. The CDR3 is 16 amino acids. CDR3 region: CASSLGLQGSTDTQYF. CDR3 bases: TGCGCCAGCAGCTTGGGTTTGCAGGGAAGCACAGATACGCAGTATTTT.

The chain has TRBV28 and TRBJ2-7; TRBD1 matches at 7 bases. The CDR3 runs to 14 residues. Germline CDR1 MDHEN, CDR2 SYDVKM. Trimming removed 6 bases from V and 7 bases from J; junction bases left unmatched: 12. The CDR3 DNA reads as TGTGCCAGCAGCCGACGGACAGGATTCGGGGAGCAGTACTTC. This sequence encodes CASSRRTGFGEQYF.

This clone has just one count. The rearrangement uses TRBV7-2 and TRBJ1-1; 7 nucleotides align to TRBD1. The CDR3 loop spans 14 amino acids. Per the germline V gene, CDR1 is SGHTA and CDR2 is FQGNSA. The J segment lost 3 bases and the V segment lost 5 bases, leaving 6 bases of the junction unmatched. In DNA form, the CDR3 reads TGTGCCAGCAGCCTAGACAGGGTGGACACTGAAGCTTTCTTT. Translating it yields CASSLDRVDTEAFF.